Reported below is one T cell receptor (beta chain). The antigen is unknown. The assay was immunoSEQ multiplex PCR, and TCRdb's table has in-frame clones only and misses some. In the table there are about 79,000 clones, approximately 85% of which are singletons. The data were taken from a study of OX40 agonist ivuxolimab in advanced cancers. Findings of the study overall: Expanded peripheral T-cell antigen specificity went undetermined. Among the lowest levels of clonal expansion were found in partial responders at 0.1-3.0 mg/kg.

This CDR3 comprises 13 residues. Trimming took off 4 bases at V and 7 bases at J, with 11 bases between the two ends. CDR1 SGHRS and CDR2 YFSETQ come from the germline V gene. The specimen comprised CD4+ or CD8+ T cells sorted from blood, sampled in a trial of the OX40 agonist ivuxolimab. The TCR sequence derives from an adult with an advanced solid tumor such as melanoma, head and neck, liver or kidney cancer. The chain has TRBV5-1 and TRBJ1-4; a weak D match, TRBD1 (5 bases). Written as DNA, the CDR3 is TGCGCCAGCAGCGCCTACGGGACTGAAAAACTGTTTTTT. Its protein is CASSAYGTEKLFF.